The clone carrying this T cell receptor (beta chain) was recorded at least ten times. As yet, its antigen is unknown. From about 400 ng of RNA, a library with molecular barcoded alpha/delta and beta/gamma adaptors was made. MiXCR was run by TCRdb on the reads, yielding one entry per CDR3 protein. The sample carries nearly 60,000 distinct CDR3 sequences, approximately 13% recorded once. The sample belongs to a study of read filtering for tumor transcriptome and immune sequencing. The CDR3 sequence is 12 residues long. Trimming shortened V by 6 bases and J by 10 bases, and 13 bases separated the two germline ends. Notes on the study in general: In IR-seq, single-read clonotypes were approximately 83% of clonotypes but around 3.5% of reads.

The receptor was derived from a donor aged 40 or over with multiple myeloma. The chain employs TRBV12-3 or TRBV12-4 and TRBJ2-1, with D perhaps TRBD1 (6 bases). Sequences were obtained from a population of CD138-negative cells sorted from bone marrow. CDR3 in amino acids: CASRPPGVEQFF. The CDR3 DNA is TGTGCCAGCAGACCCCCAGGGGTCGAGCAGTTCTTC.